This note documents a single TCR beta chain sequence. This sample stems from a study of control samples from healthy donors and cancer patients. Repertoires were generated with immunoSEQ multiplex PCR, while TCRdb's copy carries only in-frame clones and drops some. The table has 390,000 or so clones, around 90% seen once. Germline assignment: CDR1 DFQATT and CDR2 SNEGSKA (reference sequence). J lost 0 bases, V lost 3 bases, and 7 bases had no gene match. The CDR3 spans 15 residues. V and J are TRBV20-1 and TRBJ1-1; 7 positions match TRBD1. This receptor was identified in a man in his forties or fifties with head and neck cancer. The material sequenced was PBMCs. CDR3 coding DNA: TGCAGTGCTAGTCCTCCGGGACAGATGAACACTGAAGCTTTCTTT. Its translation is CSASPPGQMNTEAFF.